One and the same sample provided the 8 T cell receptor beta chains below, sequenced in a study of blood T cell repertoires in COVID-19. Sequencing was performed with immunoSEQ multiplex PCR; in TCRdb, only in-frame clones are kept and a portion is missing. Counted here are around 170,000 clones, 85% to 95% occurring once; the ten biggest clones make up 0.5% to 0.55%. The sample was peripheral blood. The receptors shown here come from a man aged 50 to 60 with acute or convalescent COVID-19.

V is TRBV7-2 and J is TRBJ1-2; D is possibly TRBD1 (6 bases). The CDR3 sequence is 14 residues long. Germline lookup yields CDR1 SGHTA and CDR2 FQGNSA. V lost 5 bases and J 4 bases, leaving 14 bases between the germline ends. CDR3 protein: CASSAQGIGYGYTF. CDR3 coding DNA: TGTGCCAGCAGCGCCCAGGGGATTGGCTATGGCTACACCTTC. The variable domain in full, with the rest retrieved from reference TRBV7-2 and TRBJ1-2, is GAGVSQSPSNKVTEKGKDVELRCDPISGHTALYWYRQSLGQGLEFLIYFQGNSAPDKSGLPSDRFSAERTGGSVSTLTIQRTQQEDSAVYLCASSAQGIGYGYTFGSGTRLTVV.

The chain uses TRBV13 and TRBJ1-6, with D perhaps matching TRBD1 (5 bases). Germline V gene lookup returns CDR1 PRHDT and CDR2 FYEKMQ (reference sequence). The germline V and J ends were trimmed by 6 bases and 8 bases, with 14 bases remaining between them. The CDR3 length is 14 residues. CDR3 residues: CASRLQGFDSPLHF. The CDR3 DNA reads as TGTGCCAGCAGACTCCAGGGATTTGATTCACCCCTCCACTTT.

The chain carries TRBV7-8 and TRBJ1-1; weak D call: TRBD1 (5 bases). Trimming removed 6 bases from V and 5 bases from J, with 19 bases in between. The germline V gene has CDR1 SGHVS and CDR2 FQNEAQ. The CDR3 extends over 15 amino acids. CDR3 DNA: TGTGCCAGCAGGCACCCTGGACAAGGGAAAACTGAAGCTTTCTTT. Translation gives CASRHPGQGKTEAFF.

The J gene is TRBJ2-1, the V gene TRBV6-6, with D perhaps TRBD2 (5 bases). The V and J ends lost 7 bases and 4 bases respectively, with 14 bases between them. CDR3 length equals 14 residues. Germline-derived CDR1 and CDR2 are MNHNY and SVGAGI (reference sequence). The CDR3 protein is CASTLRVTYNEQFF. CDR3 sequence (DNA): TGTGCCAGCACCTTGCGGGTGACTTACAATGAGCAGTTCTTC.

The chain is built from TRBV14 and TRBJ2-5; 12 bases are a match to TRBD1. V lost 0 bases to trimming and J lost 6 bases; unmatched junction nucleotides: 5. Germline V gene lookup returns CDR1 SGHDN and CDR2 FVKESK. CDR3 length equals 16 residues. CDR3 nucleotide sequence: TGTGCCAGCAGCCAAGAGGGACAGGGGGCCTCGAAGACCCAGTACTTC. It codes for CASSQEGQGASKTQYF.

The chain has TRBV24-1 and TRBJ1-3, with TRBD1 matching 9 bases. V shed 1 base, J shed 1 base, and the junction held 7 bases outside the gene matches. The CDR3 is 18 residues long. Germline V gene data show CDR1 as KGHDR and CDR2 as SFDVKD. The CDR3 nucleotides read TGTGCCACCAGTGATTTAGGGGACAGGGTGGAATCTGGAAACACCATATATTTT. It codes for CATSDLGDRVESGNTIYF.

This rearrangement joins TRBV28 to TRBJ1-4; 7 bases line up with TRBD1. The CDR3 consists of 14 residues. Losses at the gene ends were 7 bases for V and 3 bases for J; bases not matched to a gene: 5. Germline CDR1 reads MDHEN; CDR2 reads SYDVKM. In DNA, the CDR3 is TGTGCCAGCATCGCCGGACAGGCTAATGAAAAACTGTTTTTT. Residues: CASIAGQANEKLFF.

The CDR3 loop is CASTRRGSLYNEQFF. In nucleotides, the CDR3 is TGTGCCAGCACCCGTAGGGGATCTCTATACAATGAGCAGTTCTTC. V usage is TRBV6-5 and J usage is TRBJ2-1; possible D gene TRBD1, 5 bases. Trimming shortened V by 7 bases and J by 4 bases, and 17 bases separated the two germline ends. Germline CDR1 MNHEY, CDR2 SVGAGI. This CDR3 is built from 15 residues.